This T cell receptor (beta chain) comes out of a study of CDR3 diversity in severe acne. In its sample, this clonotype was seen many times. From the PCR reads, TCRdb called clonotypes with MiXCR, one entry per CDR3 protein. This table holds about 86,000 distinct CDR3 sequences, about 54% found once. Between the trimmed V and J ends, which lost 5 bases and 2 bases, there was a span of 19 bases. This CDR3 is 17 amino acids long. Per germline, CDR1 MGHDK and CDR2 SYGVNS. The specimen sequenced was blood. The chain combines TRBV25-1 with TRBJ1-5, with a possible D match to TRBD1 (6 bases). The clonotype originates from a male donor in good health, without acne. In nucleotides, the CDR3 is TGTGCCAGCAGTTTAATGGGACATCAAGCAGGCAATCAGCCCCAGCATTTT. Translating gives CASSLMGHQAGNQPQHF.